The present T cell receptor (beta chain) was sequenced within a study of blood T cells in healthy people across ages. Study-wide findings and caveats: Estimated diversity across one million T cells was deemed an underestimate. It was not possible, with unsorted PBMCs, to conclusively compare naive and antigen-experienced cells.

Each of the donors had 9 to 10 milliliters of peripheral blood drawn into EDTA-treated Vacutainer tubes. A J-beta primer mix and a sample-barcoded 5' primer were used in a second PCR of about 6 to 12 cycles. TCRdb fed the 5' RACE reads into MiXCR, producing one record per CDR3 protein. The sample holds 630,000 or so distinct CDR3 sequences, less than 35% seen once. This clonotype was seen repeatedly, ten times or more. Its antigen is undetermined. The CDR3 runs to 16 residues. Trimming pared 3 bases from V and 5 bases from J, leaving 17 bases between. Germline loops: CDR1 LNHDA, CDR2 SQIVND (reference sequence).

Sequenced input: blood. This rearrangement joins TRBV19 to TRBJ2-1, with a possible D match to TRBD2 (5 bases). This sequence was found in an elderly woman in good health. CDR3: CASSIRGPRAHNEQFF. In DNA form, the CDR3 reads TGTGCCAGTAGTATTCGAGGGCCAAGGGCCCACAATGAGCAGTTCTTC.